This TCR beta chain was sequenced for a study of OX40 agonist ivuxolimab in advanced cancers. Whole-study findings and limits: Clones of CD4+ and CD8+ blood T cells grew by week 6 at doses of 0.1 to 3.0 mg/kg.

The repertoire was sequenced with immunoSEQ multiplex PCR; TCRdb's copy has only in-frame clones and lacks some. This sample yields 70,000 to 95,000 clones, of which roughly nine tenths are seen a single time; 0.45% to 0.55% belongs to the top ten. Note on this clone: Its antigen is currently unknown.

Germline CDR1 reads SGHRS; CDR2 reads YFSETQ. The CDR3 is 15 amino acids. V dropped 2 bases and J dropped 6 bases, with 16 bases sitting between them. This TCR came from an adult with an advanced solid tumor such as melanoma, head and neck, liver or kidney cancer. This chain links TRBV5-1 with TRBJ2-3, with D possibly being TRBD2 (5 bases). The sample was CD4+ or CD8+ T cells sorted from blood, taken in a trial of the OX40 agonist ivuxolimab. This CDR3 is CASSLEGRRQDTQYF. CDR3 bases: TGCGCCAGCAGCTTAGAAGGGCGGAGGCAGGATACGCAGTATTTT. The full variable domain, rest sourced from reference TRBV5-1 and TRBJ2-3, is KAGVTQTPRYLIKTRGQQVTLSCSPISGHRSVSWYQQTPGQGLQFLFEYFSETQRNKGNFPGRFSGRQFSNSRSEMNVSTLELGDSALYLCASSLEGRRQDTQYFGPGTRLTVL.